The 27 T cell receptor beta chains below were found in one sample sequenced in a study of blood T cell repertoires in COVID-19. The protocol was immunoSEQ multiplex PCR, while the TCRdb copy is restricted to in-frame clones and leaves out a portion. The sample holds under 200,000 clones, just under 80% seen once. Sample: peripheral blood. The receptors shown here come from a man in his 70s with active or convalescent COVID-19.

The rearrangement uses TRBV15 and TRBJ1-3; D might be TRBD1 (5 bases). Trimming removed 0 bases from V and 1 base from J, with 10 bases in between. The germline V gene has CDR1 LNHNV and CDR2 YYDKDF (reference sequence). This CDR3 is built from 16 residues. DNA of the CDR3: TGTGCCACCAGCAGAGAGCCAGGGTCGTCTGGAAACACCATATATTTT. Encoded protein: CATSREPGSSGNTIYF.

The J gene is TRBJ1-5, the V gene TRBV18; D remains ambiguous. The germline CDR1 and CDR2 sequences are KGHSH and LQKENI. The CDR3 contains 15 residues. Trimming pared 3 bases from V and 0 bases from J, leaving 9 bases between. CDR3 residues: CASSPGSNSNQPQHF. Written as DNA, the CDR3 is TGTGCCAGCTCACCGGGGAGCAATAGCAATCAGCCCCAGCATTTT.

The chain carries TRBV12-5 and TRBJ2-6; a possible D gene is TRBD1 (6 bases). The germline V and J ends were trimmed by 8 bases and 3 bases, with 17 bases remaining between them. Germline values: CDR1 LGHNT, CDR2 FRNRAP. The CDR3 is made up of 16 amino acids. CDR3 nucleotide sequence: TGTGCTAGTCAGATAGGGGGTAGTAGTGGGGCCAACGTCCTGACTTTC. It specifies CASQIGGSSGANVLTF.

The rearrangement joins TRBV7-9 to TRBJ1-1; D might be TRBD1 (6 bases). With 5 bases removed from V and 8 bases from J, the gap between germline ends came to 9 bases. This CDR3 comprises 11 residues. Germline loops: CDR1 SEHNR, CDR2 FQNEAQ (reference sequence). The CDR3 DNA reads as TGTGCCAGCAGCCCAGGGGTCGAAGCTTTCTTT. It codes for CASSPGVEAFF.

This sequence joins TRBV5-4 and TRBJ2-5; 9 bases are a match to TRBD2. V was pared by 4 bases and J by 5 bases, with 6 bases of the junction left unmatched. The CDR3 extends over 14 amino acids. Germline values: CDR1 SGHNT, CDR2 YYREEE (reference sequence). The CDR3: CASSTSGSGETQYF. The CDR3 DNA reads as TGTGCCAGCAGCACTAGCGGGTCCGGGGAGACCCAGTACTTC.

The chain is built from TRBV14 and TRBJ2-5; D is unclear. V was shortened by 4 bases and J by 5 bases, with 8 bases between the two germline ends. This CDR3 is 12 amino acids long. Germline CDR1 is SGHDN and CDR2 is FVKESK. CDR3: CASSRAIETQYF. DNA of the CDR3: TGTGCCAGCAGCCGGGCGATCGAGACCCAGTACTTC.

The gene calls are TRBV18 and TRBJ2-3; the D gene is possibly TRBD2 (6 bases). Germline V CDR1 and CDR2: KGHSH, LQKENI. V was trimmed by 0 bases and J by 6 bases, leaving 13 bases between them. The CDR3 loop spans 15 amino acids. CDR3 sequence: CASSPPAGRTDTQYF. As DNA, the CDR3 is TGTGCCAGCTCACCACCGGCAGGGAGGACCGATACGCAGTATTTT.

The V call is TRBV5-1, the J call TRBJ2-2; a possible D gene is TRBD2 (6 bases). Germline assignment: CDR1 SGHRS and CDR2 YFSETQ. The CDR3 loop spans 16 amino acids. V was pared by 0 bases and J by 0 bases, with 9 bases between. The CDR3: CASSLEWGANTGELFF. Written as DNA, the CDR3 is TGCGCCAGCAGCTTGGAATGGGGGGCGAACACCGGGGAGCTGTTTTTT.

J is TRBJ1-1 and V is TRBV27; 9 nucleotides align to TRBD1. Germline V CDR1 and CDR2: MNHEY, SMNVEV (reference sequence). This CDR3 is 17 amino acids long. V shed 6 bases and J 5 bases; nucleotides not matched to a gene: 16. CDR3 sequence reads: CASRARRLGQGRTEAFF. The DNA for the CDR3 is TGTGCCAGCAGGGCGAGGCGACTCGGACAGGGGAGGACTGAAGCTTTCTTT.

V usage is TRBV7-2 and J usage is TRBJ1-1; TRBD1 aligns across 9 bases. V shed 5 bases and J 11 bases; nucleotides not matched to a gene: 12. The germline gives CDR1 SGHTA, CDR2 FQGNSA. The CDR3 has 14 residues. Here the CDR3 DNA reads TGTGCCAGCAGCGGCACATGGACAGGGGCCCTGGCTTTCTTT. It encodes CASSGTWTGALAFF. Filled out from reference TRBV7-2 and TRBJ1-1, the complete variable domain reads GAGVSQSPSNKVTEKGKDVELRCDPISGHTALYWYRQSLGQGLEFLIYFQGNSAPDKSGLPSDRFSAERTGGSVSTLTIQRTQQEDSAVYLCASSGTWTGALAFFGQGTRLTVV.

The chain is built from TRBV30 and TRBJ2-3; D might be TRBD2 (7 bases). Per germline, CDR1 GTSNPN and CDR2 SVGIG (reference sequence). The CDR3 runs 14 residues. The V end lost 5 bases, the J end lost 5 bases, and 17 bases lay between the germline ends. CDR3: CAWVDRGAGDTQYF. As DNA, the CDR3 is TGTGCCTGGGTAGATCGGGGGGCAGGAGATACGCAGTATTTT. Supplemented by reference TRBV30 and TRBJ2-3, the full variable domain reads SQTIHQWPATLVQPVGSPLSLECTVEGTSNPNLYWYRQAAGRGLQLLFYSVGIGQISSEVPQNLSASRPQDRQFILSSKKLLLSDSGFYLCAWVDRGAGDTQYFGPGTRLTVL.

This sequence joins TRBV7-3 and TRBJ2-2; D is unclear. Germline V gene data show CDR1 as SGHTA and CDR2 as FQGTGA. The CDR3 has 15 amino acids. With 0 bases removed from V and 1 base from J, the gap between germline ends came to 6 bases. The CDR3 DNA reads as TGTGCCAGCAGCTTAACTAGCAGGAACACCGGGGAGCTGTTTTTT. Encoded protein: CASSLTSRNTGELFF.

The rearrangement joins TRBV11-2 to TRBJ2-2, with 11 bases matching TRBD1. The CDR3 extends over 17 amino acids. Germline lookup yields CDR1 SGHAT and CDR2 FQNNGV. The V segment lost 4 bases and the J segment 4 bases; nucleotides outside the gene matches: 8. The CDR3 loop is CASSYLAGTGGTGELFF. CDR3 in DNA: TGTGCCAGCAGCTATCTAGCCGGGACAGGGGGCACCGGGGAGCTGTTTTTT.

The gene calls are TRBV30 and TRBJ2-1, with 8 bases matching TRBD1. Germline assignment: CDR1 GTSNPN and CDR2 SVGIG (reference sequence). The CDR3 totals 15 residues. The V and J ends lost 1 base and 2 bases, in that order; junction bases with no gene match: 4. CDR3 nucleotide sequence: TGTGCCTGGAGTGCCGGACAGGGTCCCTACAATGAGCAGTTCTTC. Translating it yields CAWSAGQGPYNEQFF.

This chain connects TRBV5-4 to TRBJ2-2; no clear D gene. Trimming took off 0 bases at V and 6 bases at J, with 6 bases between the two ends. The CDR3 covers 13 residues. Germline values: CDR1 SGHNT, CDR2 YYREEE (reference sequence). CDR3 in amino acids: CASSLDRAGELFF. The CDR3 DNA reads TGTGCCAGCAGCTTGGACCGGGCCGGGGAGCTGTTTTTT.

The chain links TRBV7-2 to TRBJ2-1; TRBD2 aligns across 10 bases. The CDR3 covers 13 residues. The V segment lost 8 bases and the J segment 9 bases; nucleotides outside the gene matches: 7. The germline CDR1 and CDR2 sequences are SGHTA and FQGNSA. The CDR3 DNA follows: TGTGCCAGCGAGCGGGGGGGCGTCGGTGAGCAGTTCTTC. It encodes CASERGGVGEQFF.

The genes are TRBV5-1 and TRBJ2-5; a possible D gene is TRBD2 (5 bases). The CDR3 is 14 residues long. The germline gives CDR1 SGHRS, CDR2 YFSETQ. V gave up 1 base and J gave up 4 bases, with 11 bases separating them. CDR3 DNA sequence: TGCGCCAGCAGCTTGTGGGAAGGAGGAGAGACCCAGTACTTC. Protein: CASSLWEGGETQYF.

The CDR3, as DNA: TGCGCCAGCAGCTATAGAGTCGGACTAGCGGGGAACAATGAGCAGTTCTTC. Its translation: CASSYRVGLAGNNEQFF. The V gene is TRBV5-1, the J gene TRBJ2-1, with 12 bases identical to TRBD2. Germline CDR1 is SGHRS and CDR2 is YFSETQ. Germline trimming cut 3 bases from V and 5 bases from J; bases unmatched to any gene: 9. There are 17 residues in the CDR3.

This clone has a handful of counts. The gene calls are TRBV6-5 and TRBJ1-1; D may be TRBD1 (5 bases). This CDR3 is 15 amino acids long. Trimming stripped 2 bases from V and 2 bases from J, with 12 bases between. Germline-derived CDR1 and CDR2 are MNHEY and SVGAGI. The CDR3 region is CASSYNPTVNTEAFF. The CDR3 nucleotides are TGTGCCAGCAGTTACAATCCGACAGTAAACACTGAAGCTTTCTTT.

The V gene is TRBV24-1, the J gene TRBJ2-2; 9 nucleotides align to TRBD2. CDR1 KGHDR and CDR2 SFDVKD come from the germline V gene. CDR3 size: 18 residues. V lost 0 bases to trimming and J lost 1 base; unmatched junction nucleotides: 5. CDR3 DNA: TGTGCCACCAGTGATTTGTATAGCGGGAGTGGGAACACCGGGGAGCTGTTTTTT. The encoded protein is CATSDLYSGSGNTGELFF.

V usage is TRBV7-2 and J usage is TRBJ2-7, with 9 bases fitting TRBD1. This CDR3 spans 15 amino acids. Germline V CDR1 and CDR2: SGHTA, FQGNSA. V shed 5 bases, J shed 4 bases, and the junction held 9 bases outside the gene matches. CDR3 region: CASSAGQGGLYEQYF. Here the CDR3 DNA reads TGTGCCAGCAGCGCGGGACAGGGCGGCTTATACGAGCAGTACTTC.

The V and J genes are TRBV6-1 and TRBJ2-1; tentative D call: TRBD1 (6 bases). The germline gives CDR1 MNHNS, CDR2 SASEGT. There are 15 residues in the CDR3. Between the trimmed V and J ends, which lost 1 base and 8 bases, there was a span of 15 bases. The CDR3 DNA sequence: TGTGCCAGCAGTGAAGACGGCAGGGGTTGGCATGAGCAGTTCTTC. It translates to CASSEDGRGWHEQFF.

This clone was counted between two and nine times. The CDR3 DNA follows: TGCGCCAGCAGCTTACAAGGACAGGGGAACACCGGGGAGCTGTTTTTT. Encoded protein: CASSLQGQGNTGELFF. The V gene is TRBV5-1, the J gene TRBJ2-2; 8 bases match TRBD1. CDR3 length: 16 amino acids. Germline CDR1 SGHRS, CDR2 YFSETQ. V gave up 2 bases and J gave up 1 base; unmatched junction bases: 4.

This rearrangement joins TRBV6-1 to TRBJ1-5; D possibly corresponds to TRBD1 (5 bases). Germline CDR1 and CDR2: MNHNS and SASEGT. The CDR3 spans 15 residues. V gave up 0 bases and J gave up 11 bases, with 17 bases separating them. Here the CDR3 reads CASSEAGRGSGSQHF. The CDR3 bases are TGTGCCAGCAGTGAAGCGGGGCGGGGATCAGGGTCCCAGCATTTT.

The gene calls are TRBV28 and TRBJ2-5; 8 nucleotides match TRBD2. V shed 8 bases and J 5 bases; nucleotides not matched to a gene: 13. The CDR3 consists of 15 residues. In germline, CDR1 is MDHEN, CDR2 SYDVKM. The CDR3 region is CASAHAGGVEETQYF. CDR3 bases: TGTGCCAGCGCCCACGCCGGGGGGGTCGAGGAGACCCAGTACTTC.

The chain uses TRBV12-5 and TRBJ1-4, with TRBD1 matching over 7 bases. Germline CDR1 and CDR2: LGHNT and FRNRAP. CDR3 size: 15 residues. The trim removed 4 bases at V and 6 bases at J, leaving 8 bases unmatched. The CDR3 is CASGSGGGADEKLFF. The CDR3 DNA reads TGTGCTAGTGGTTCCGGAGGGGGCGCGGATGAAAAACTGTTTTTT.

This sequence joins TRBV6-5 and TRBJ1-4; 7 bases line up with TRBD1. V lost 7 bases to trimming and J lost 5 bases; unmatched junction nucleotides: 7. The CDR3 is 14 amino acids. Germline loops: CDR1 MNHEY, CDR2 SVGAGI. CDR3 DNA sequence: TGTGCCAGCAAAGAGGGACAGTCCAATGAAAAACTGTTTTTT. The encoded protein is CASKEGQSNEKLFF.